This T cell receptor beta chain comes out of a study of circulating CD8 cells and anti-PD-1 response in melanoma. Overall study: About 55% of the 13 melanoma patients received first-line anti-PD-1 therapy.

General study points: TIGIT repertoires were least diverse, DNEG repertoires most diverse. Subset repertoires were largely private at M1, with under 8% shared. Patients included both untreated and previously treated individuals.

V lost 6 bases and J lost 1, with 10 bases in between. The germline CDR1 and CDR2 sequences are WSHSY and SAAADI. The CDR3 is made up of 14 amino acids. This clonotype counts as large. Its matching antigen is unknown. Four subsets defined by PD-1 and/or TIGIT were sorted from live CD3+CD8+TCRalphabeta+ cells. Using roughly 14 ng of total RNA, TCR libraries were made with the QIAseq Immune Repertoire TCR panel. Via MiXCR, TCRdb re-called the reads, giving one row per CDR3 protein. The data show some 1,000 distinct CDR3 sequences, around 9.9% seen once. The source material was CD8+ T cells from PBMCs, sampled at baseline or after one month of anti-PD-1 therapy (not recorded which). The chain is built from TRBV10-2 and TRBJ1-5; tentatively, D is TRBD1 (6 bases). The receptor comes from a human donor with melanoma. The CDR3 here is CASSGGPSNQPQHF. The CDR3, as DNA: TGCGCCAGCAGCGGGGGCCCGAGCAATCAGCCCCAGCATTTT.